This entry lists 31 T cell receptor beta chains sequenced from one sample in a study of OX40 agonist ivuxolimab in advanced cancers. TCRdb keeps only in-frame clones here, not all; method: immunoSEQ multiplex PCR. This sample has approximately 98,000 clones, with 75% to 95% found just once. The sample here was CD4+ or CD8+ T cells sorted from blood, taken in a trial of the OX40 agonist ivuxolimab. The receptors stem from an adult with an advanced solid tumor such as melanoma, head and neck, liver or kidney cancer.

A remark on this clone: An end of the junction differs from the germline gene, which may be a read error. The V gene is TRBV6-1, the J gene TRBJ2-7, with TRBD2 identical over 9 bases. CDR1 MNHNS and CDR2 SASEGT come from the germline V gene. This CDR3 has 15 amino acids. CDR3 residues: CAISETLAGSYEQYF. The CDR3 DNA reads TGTGCCATCAGTGAAACTCTAGCGGGGTCCTACGAGCAGTACTTC.

This clone appeared once. The gene calls are TRBV12-2 and TRBJ2-7. TRBV12-2 is a pseudogene. There are 15 residues in the CDR3. The CDR3, as DNA: TGTGCAAGTCGCTTCAACTCCGGGACGCGCTACGAGCAGTACTTC. Its translation is CASRFNSGTRYEQYF.

V gene TRBV2 combines with J gene TRBJ2-1, with TRBD2 identical over 11 bases. The CDR3 extends over 15 amino acids. Per the germline V gene, CDR1 is SNHLY and CDR2 is FYNNEI. The V and J ends lost 5 bases and 3 bases, in that order; junction bases with no gene match: 3. For the CDR3, the DNA is TGTGCCAGCAGTCCCGGGACTAGCGGCTACAATGAGCAGTTCTTC. This gives the protein CASSPGTSGYNEQFF. Drawing the rest from reference TRBV2 and TRBJ2-1, the complete variable domain is EPEVTQTPSHQVTQMGQEVILRCVPISNHLYFYWYRQILGQKVEFLVSFYNNEISEKSEIFDDQFSVERPDGSNFTLKIRSTKLEDSAMYFCASSPGTSGYNEQFFGPGTRLTVL.

The V gene is TRBV7-6, the J gene TRBJ1-3; unclear D gene. The germline V gene encodes CDR1 SGHVS and CDR2 FNYEAQ. This CDR3 has 13 amino acids. Trimming took 5 bases from V and 4 from J, leaving 9 bases between them. CDR3 loop: CASSVGPGNTIYF. The CDR3 region has the DNA TGTGCCAGCAGCGTCGGCCCGGGAAACACCATATATTTT.

This clone was observed once. The rearrangement uses TRBV11-2 and TRBJ1-6; D might be TRBD1 (6 bases). Germline CDR1 and CDR2: SGHAT and FQNNGV. The CDR3 runs 14 residues. V gave up 8 bases and J gave up 7 bases, with 15 bases separating them. The CDR3 here is CASFNSGTNSPLHF. In DNA form, the CDR3 reads TGTGCCAGCTTCAACTCCGGGACAAATTCACCCCTCCACTTT. The variable domain in full, with the rest retrieved from reference TRBV11-2 and TRBJ1-6, is EAGVAQSPRYKIIEKRQSVAFWCNPISGHATLYWYQQILGQGPKLLIQFQNNGVVDDSQLPKDRFSAERLKGVDSTLKIQPAKLEDSAVYLCASFNSGTNSPLHFGNGTRLTVT.

The chain has TRBV19 and TRBJ1-2, with 7 bases fitting TRBD1. After removal of 5 bases from V and 4 bases from J, the junction contained 10 bases not matched to a gene. This CDR3 has 15 amino acids. The germline V gene has CDR1 LNHDA and CDR2 SQIVND (reference sequence). CDR3 DNA: TGTGCCAGTAGTGTACCCGGGACAGATATCTATGGCTACACCTTC. This gives the protein CASSVPGTDIYGYTF.

This chain connects TRBV6-6 to TRBJ1-1; maybe TRBD1 (5 bases). Looked up from germline, CDR1 is MNHNY and CDR2 is SVGAGI (reference sequence). The V end was cut by 3 bases, the J end by 4 bases, with 9 bases between. The CDR3 extends over 13 amino acids. CDR3: CASSYGAGTEAFF. CDR3 DNA sequence: TGTGCCAGCAGTTATGGGGCCGGCACTGAAGCTTTCTTT.

The V gene is TRBV30, the J gene TRBJ1-6; 8 bases align to TRBD1. CDR1 is GTSNPN and CDR2 is SVGIG in the germline V gene (reference sequence). CDR3 length: 17 residues. The trim removed 0 bases at V and 7 bases at J, leaving 11 bases unmatched. CDR3 DNA sequence: TGTGCCTGGAGTGTAAGAGGGACAGGCCGGCGAAATTCACCCCTCCACTTT. Translation: CAWSVRGTGRRNSPLHF.

The chain employs TRBV5-1 and TRBJ2-2; D possibly uses TRBD1 or TRBD2 (5 bases each). CDR1 is SGHRS and CDR2 is YFSETQ in the germline V gene. The V gene lost 0 bases and the J gene lost 8 bases, with 11 bases spanning the gap. CDR3 length: 14 residues. For the CDR3, the DNA is TGCGCCAGCAGCTTGGTGGGACCGAGAGGGGAGCTGTTTTTT. Its translation: CASSLVGPRGELFF.

This chain links TRBV7-3 with TRBJ2-1, with TRBD2 as a possible D gene (5 bases). Germline CDR1 is SGHTA and CDR2 is FQGTGA. The CDR3 covers 12 residues. Trimming took 5 bases from V and 10 from J, leaving 12 bases between them. DNA for the CDR3: TGTGCCAGCAGCCAGACCCGAGGGGAGCAGTTCTTC. Translated, it gives CASSQTRGEQFF. The full variable domain, in which reference TRBV7-3 and TRBJ2-1 provide the parts outside the CDR3, is GAGVSQTPSNKVTEKGKYVELRCDPISGHTALYWYRQSLGQGPEFLIYFQGTGAADDSGLPNDRFFAVRPEGSVSTLKIQRTERGDSAVYLCASSQTRGEQFFGPGTRLTVL.

The CDR3 nucleotides are TGTGCCAGCAGGGGGGTTCTGCAGTTCTTC. Protein product: CASRGVLQFF. This sequence joins TRBV6-6 and TRBJ2-1, with D tentatively TRBD1 or TRBD2 (5 bases each). The V end lost 6 bases, the J end lost 12 bases, and 9 bases lay between the germline ends. Germline V lookup: CDR1 MNHNY, CDR2 SVGAGI (reference sequence). This CDR3 contains 10 residues.

The chain links TRBV7-2 to TRBJ2-1, with TRBD2 identical over 12 bases. This CDR3 has 18 amino acids. Trimming at V came to 1 base and at J to 9 bases, leaving 13 bases not matched to a gene. CDR1 is SGHTA and CDR2 is FQGNSA in the germline V gene. CDR3 sequence: CASSLVLSWLAGGSEQFF. DNA of the CDR3: TGTGCCAGCAGCTTAGTCTTAAGTTGGCTAGCGGGGGGGAGTGAGCAGTTCTTC. The full variable domain, its missing parts supplied by reference TRBV7-2 and TRBJ2-1, is GAGVSQSPSNKVTEKGKDVELRCDPISGHTALYWYRQSLGQGLEFLIYFQGNSAPDKSGLPSDRFSAERTGGSVSTLTIQRTQQEDSAVYLCASSLVLSWLAGGSEQFFGPGTRLTVL.

V usage is TRBV6-6 and J usage is TRBJ1-2; D gene unclear. CDR1 MNHNY and CDR2 SVGAGI come from the germline V gene (reference sequence). V gave up 7 bases and J gave up 1 base, with 10 bases separating them. The CDR3 sequence is 13 residues long. This CDR3 reads CASTLGLNYGYTF. In DNA, the CDR3 is TGTGCCAGCACCTTGGGTCTTAACTATGGCTACACCTTC.

The V and J genes are TRBV4-1 and TRBJ1-2; 7 bases are a match to TRBD1. The V and J ends lost 3 bases and 2 bases, in that order; junction bases with no gene match: 6. This CDR3 is 15 amino acids long. CDR1 and CDR2 from the germline V gene are MGHRA and YSYEKL. The CDR3, as DNA: TGCGCCAGCAGCCAGGGAACAGGGGCGAACTATGGCTACACCTTC. This translates into CASSQGTGANYGYTF.

The chain has TRBV9 and TRBJ2-7; D remains ambiguous. The CDR3 spans 16 residues. CDR1 SGDLS and CDR2 YYNGEE come from the germline V gene. V was shortened by 0 bases and J by 2 bases, with 15 bases between the two germline ends. The CDR3 sequence: CASSVGVASQTYEQYF. For the CDR3, the DNA is TGTGCCAGCAGCGTAGGAGTGGCGTCCCAAACCTACGAGCAGTACTTC.

The chain recombines TRBV18 with TRBJ2-3; D might be TRBD2 (7 bases). The germline V gene encodes CDR1 KGHSH and CDR2 LQKENI. There are 15 residues in the CDR3. The V end was cut by 6 bases, the J end by 3 bases, with 16 bases between. The CDR3 is CASSLTGRGTDTQYF. The CDR3 coding sequence is TGTGCCAGCTCGCTCACAGGGAGGGGGACAGATACGCAGTATTTT.

The rearrangement links TRBV19 to TRBJ2-7; D is perhaps TRBD1 (5 bases). The V gene's germline CDR1 is LNHDA and CDR2 SQIVND (reference sequence). The CDR3 loop spans 14 amino acids. Trimming removed 5 bases from V and 4 bases from J, with 15 bases in between. The DNA of the CDR3 is TGTGCCAGTAGTCTGCAGGGCGGCCCTTACGAGCAGTACTTC. It specifies CASSLQGGPYEQYF.

This clone was seen a single time. The CDR3 bases are TGTGCTAGTGGTTTGGACAAGGGACAGGGGTACACCGGGGAGCTGTTTTTT. Encoded protein: CASGLDKGQGYTGELFF. The rearrangement links TRBV12-5 to TRBJ2-2; 10 bases match TRBD1. The CDR3 is made up of 17 amino acids. From germline, CDR1 is LGHNT and CDR2 FRNRAP. With 1 base clipped from V and 3 bases from J, the junction kept 5 bases outside the gene matches.

The genes are TRBV7-8 and TRBJ2-7, with 12 bases lining up with TRBD1. With V trimmed by 5 bases and J by 5 bases, 4 bases remained unmatched. Germline values: CDR1 SGHVS, CDR2 FQNEAQ. This CDR3 has 14 amino acids. The CDR3 bases are TGTGCCAGCAGCCCAAGGGACAGGGGGCACGAGCAGTACTTC. The encoded protein is CASSPRDRGHEQYF.

CDR3 residues: CASSPNQPQHF. Here the CDR3 DNA reads TGTGCCAGCAGCCCAAATCAGCCCCAGCATTTT. The chain carries TRBV9 and TRBJ1-5; unclear D gene. The CDR3 has 11 amino acids. The V gene lost 4 bases and the J gene lost 4 bases, with 3 bases spanning the gap. Germline V CDR1 and CDR2: SGDLS, YYNGEE.

The CDR3 DNA sequence: TGTGCCACCAGCAGAGGTCTAGCGGGGACCCTGGTTGGAGATACGCAGTATTTT. It codes for CATSRGLAGTLVGDTQYF. The rearrangement joins TRBV15 to TRBJ2-3; 9 bases line up with TRBD2. Unmatched junction bases numbered 13, after V lost 1 base and J lost 5 bases. The CDR3 extends over 18 amino acids. Looked up from germline, CDR1 is LNHNV and CDR2 is YYDKDF (reference sequence). Based on the CDR3 plus reference TRBV15 and TRBJ2-3, the full variable domain is DAMVIQNPRYQVTQFGKPVTLSCSQTLNHNVMYWYQQKSSQAPKLLFHYYDKDFNNEADTPDNFQSRRPNTSFCFLDIRSPGLGDTAMYLCATSRGLAGTLVGDTQYFGPGTRLTVL.

The chain recombines TRBV2 with TRBJ1-1; no clear D gene. The V gene lost 6 bases and the J gene lost 0 bases, with 14 bases spanning the gap. The CDR3 length is 15 residues. Germline assignment: CDR1 SNHLY and CDR2 FYNNEI. The chain's CDR3 is CASSLTEALNTEAFF. CDR3 DNA sequence: TGTGCCAGCAGCTTAACAGAAGCATTGAACACTGAAGCTTTCTTT.

The chain has TRBV9 and TRBJ1-1, with D possibly TRBD1 on 6 matching bases. This CDR3 has 14 amino acids. V was trimmed by 4 bases and J by 1 base, leaving 11 bases between them. Germline assignment: CDR1 SGDLS and CDR2 YYNGEE. This chain's CDR3 is CASSPVGGNTEAFF. CDR3 in DNA: TGTGCCAGCAGCCCGGTAGGGGGGAACACTGAAGCTTTCTTT.

The chain has TRBV5-1 and TRBJ1-2; possible D gene TRBD1, 6 bases. This CDR3 is built from 14 residues. The ends were cut back, 4 bases at V and 1 base at J, with 11 bases in the middle. CDR1 is SGHRS, CDR2 YFSETQ, per germline. The CDR3 loop is CASSPDRINYGYTF. CDR3 DNA sequence: TGCGCCAGCAGCCCCGACAGGATTAACTATGGCTACACCTTC.

The chain joins TRBV2 to TRBJ2-5; D tentatively reads TRBD1 or TRBD2 (6 bases each). The length of the CDR3 is 14 residues. Germline assignment: CDR1 SNHLY and CDR2 FYNNEI. V lost 2 bases, J lost 4 bases, and 11 bases lay in between. The CDR3 DNA follows: TGTGCCAGCAGTGAATACGAGGGGGGAGAGACCCAGTACTTC. It specifies CASSEYEGGETQYF. Based on the CDR3 plus reference TRBV2 and TRBJ2-5, the full variable domain is EPEVTQTPSHQVTQMGQEVILRCVPISNHLYFYWYRQILGQKVEFLVSFYNNEISEKSEIFDDQFSVERPDGSNFTLKIRSTKLEDSAMYFCASSEYEGGETQYFGPGTRLLVL.

V is TRBV12-5 and J is TRBJ2-2; perhaps TRBD1 as D (6 bases). The germline V gene encodes CDR1 LGHNT and CDR2 FRNRAP. CDR3 length: 12 amino acids. Trimming stripped 8 bases from V and 3 bases from J, with 7 bases between. The CDR3 nucleotides are TGTGCTAGTCGGACAGACACCGGGGAGCTGTTTTTT. Protein product: CASRTDTGELFF.

The chain couples TRBV9 to TRBJ2-3; possibly TRBD2 for D (6 bases). Trimming pared 1 base from V and 6 bases from J, leaving 9 bases between. The CDR3 has 13 residues. The V gene's germline CDR1 is SGDLS and CDR2 YYNGEE. CDR3 protein: CASSVSGWDTQYF. In DNA, the CDR3 is TGTGCCAGCAGCGTAAGCGGGTGGGATACGCAGTATTTT. Combining the CDR3 with reference TRBV9 and TRBJ2-3 gives the whole variable domain DSGVTQTPKHLITATGQRVTLRCSPRSGDLSVYWYQQSLDQGLQFLIQYYNGEERAKGNILERFSAQQFPDLHSELNLSSLELGDSALYFCASSVSGWDTQYFGPGTRLTVL.

The rearrangement joins TRBV5-1 to TRBJ2-7, with 9 positions matching TRBD1. Germline V CDR1 and CDR2: SGHRS, YFSETQ. The CDR3 runs to 15 residues. V lost 4 bases, J lost 5 bases, and 10 bases stayed unmatched. The CDR3 coding sequence is TGCGCCAGCAGCCAAACACAGGGGGCGCCTAACGAGCAGTACTTC. Its protein product is CASSQTQGAPNEQYF. Looking up the rest from reference TRBV5-1 and TRBJ2-7 gives the full variable domain: KAGVTQTPRYLIKTRGQQVTLSCSPISGHRSVSWYQQTPGQGLQFLFEYFSETQRNKGNFPGRFSGRQFSNSRSEMNVSTLELGDSALYLCASSQTQGAPNEQYFGPGTRLTVT.

This chain links TRBV5-1 with TRBJ2-5; TRBD2 matches 13 bases. The V gene's germline CDR1 is SGHRS and CDR2 YFSETQ. The CDR3 runs to 15 residues. J gave up 3 bases and V 4 bases, and 3 bases lay outside the gene matches. This CDR3 is CASSTGTSGKETQYF. The DNA of the CDR3 is TGCGCCAGCAGCACCGGGACTAGCGGGAAAGAGACCCAGTACTTC.

This chain connects TRBV19 to TRBJ2-1; D is unresolved. This CDR3 is 13 amino acids long. Trimming left V 3 bases short and J 10 bases short, with 13 bases between. CDR1 LNHDA and CDR2 SQIVND come from the germline V gene (reference sequence). Here the CDR3 reads CASSIGGRNEQFF. CDR3 sequence (DNA): TGTGCCAGTAGTATTGGTGGTAGAAACGAGCAGTTCTTC.

This clone was counted once. The chain employs TRBV28 and TRBJ1-1, with D unresolved. This CDR3 spans 13 amino acids. Germline values: CDR1 MDHEN, CDR2 SYDVKM. The V and J ends lost 2 bases and 0 bases respectively, with 4 bases between them. The CDR3 DNA sequence: TGTGCCAGCAGTTTAAAACTGAACACTGAAGCTTTCTTT. Protein: CASSLKLNTEAFF.